This passage covers 17 T cell receptor beta chains from one sample sequenced in a study of cytomegalovirus exposure and HLA in healthy donors. The primer mix had 60 Vbeta and 13 Jbeta primers. Repertoires were generated with immunoSEQ multiplex PCR, while TCRdb's copy carries only in-frame clones and drops some. This sample has approximately 130,000 clones, with under 90% found just once. The sequenced sample consisted of PBMCs. The source of these receptors is a woman between 40 and 55 years old in good health and CMV-seronegative.

This chain uses TRBV6-1 with TRBJ1-2, with D perhaps TRBD1 (6 bases). Germline V gene sequence: CDR1 MNHNS, CDR2 SASEGT. Trimming took off 1 base at V and 12 bases at J, with 15 bases between the two ends. The CDR3 loop spans 13 amino acids. DNA of the CDR3: TGTGCCAGCAGTGAAGTGGACAGCACAGTCCACACCTTC. Translated, it gives CASSEVDSTVHTF.

The rearrangement links TRBV11-2 to TRBJ1-2, with 9 bases identical to TRBD1. V lost 3 bases to trimming and J lost 2 bases; unmatched junction nucleotides: 10. The CDR3 length is 17 residues. Germline loops: CDR1 SGHAT, CDR2 FQNNGV. The CDR3 region is CASSFEAGQGLNYGYTF. For the CDR3, the DNA is TGTGCCAGCAGCTTTGAGGCGGGACAGGGTCTCAACTATGGCTACACCTTC.

V usage is TRBV7-3 and J usage is TRBJ2-1, with D perhaps TRBD1 (6 bases). Trimming pared 3 bases from V and 2 bases from J, leaving 8 bases between. CDR1 is SGHTA, CDR2 FQGTGA, per germline. The CDR3 has 14 amino acids. CDR3 sequence reads: CASSFQGPYNEQFF. The CDR3 nucleotides read TGTGCCAGCAGCTTTCAGGGGCCCTACAATGAGCAGTTCTTC.

The CDR3 loop is CASSLARSGGGNEQFF. CDR3 nucleotide sequence: TGTGCCAGCAGCTTAGCGCGCAGCGGGGGAGGCAATGAGCAGTTCTTC. This chain connects TRBV7-9 to TRBJ2-1; TRBD2 agrees at 8 bases. The V segment lost 0 bases and the J segment 6 bases; nucleotides outside the gene matches: 7. This CDR3 contains 16 residues. Germline assignment: CDR1 SEHNR and CDR2 FQNEAQ (reference sequence).

The gene calls are TRBV6-1 and TRBJ1-6; 9 positions match TRBD1. The CDR3 contains 14 residues. V was pared by 10 bases and J by 9 bases, with 10 bases of the junction left unmatched. From germline, CDR1 is MNHNS and CDR2 SASEGT. Here the CDR3 reads CATSPGQGGSPLHF. The CDR3 DNA reads as TGTGCCACCTCCCCGGGACAGGGAGGTTCACCCCTCCACTTT.

This clone was seen more than once but under ten times. This chain uses TRBV2 with TRBJ1-1; TRBD1 matches 7 bases. V shed 6 bases and J 7 bases; nucleotides not matched to a gene: 14. CDR3 length equals 15 residues. The V gene's germline CDR1 is SNHLY and CDR2 FYNNEI. The CDR3 spells CASRIRTGLWGEAFF. CDR3 sequence (DNA): TGTGCCAGCAGGATAAGGACAGGACTTTGGGGTGAAGCTTTCTTT. The full variable domain, in which reference TRBV2 and TRBJ1-1 provide the parts outside the CDR3, is EPEVTQTPSHQVTQMGQEVILRCVPISNHLYFYWYRQILGQKVEFLVSFYNNEISEKSEIFDDQFSVERPDGSNFTLKIRSTKLEDSAMYFCASRIRTGLWGEAFFGQGTRLTVV.

This clone was seen more than once but under ten times. J is TRBJ1-4 and V is TRBV2, with unresolved D. Germline loops: CDR1 SNHLY, CDR2 FYNNEI. Trimming removed 8 bases at V and 8 bases at J, with 12 bases between. The CDR3 totals 12 residues. DNA of the CDR3: TGTGCCAGCCGAGACTCTCGGGAAAAACTGTTTTTT. Encoded protein: CASRDSREKLFF. Looking up the rest from reference TRBV2 and TRBJ1-4 gives the full variable domain: EPEVTQTPSHQVTQMGQEVILRCVPISNHLYFYWYRQILGQKVEFLVSFYNNEISEKSEIFDDQFSVERPDGSNFTLKIRSTKLEDSAMYFCASRDSREKLFFGSGTQLSVL.

This clone was seen only once. J is TRBJ2-7 and V is TRBV7-9; TRBD2 agrees at 10 bases. The CDR3 runs to 18 residues. J was trimmed by 6 bases and V by 1 base; bases with no gene match: 15. In germline, CDR1 is SEHNR, CDR2 FQNEAQ (reference sequence). CDR3 sequence (DNA): TGTGCCAGCAGCTTAGATGGGGGCCTAGCGGGAGCACATTCCGAGCAGTACTTC. Its protein is CASSLDGGLAGAHSEQYF. The full variable domain, completed using reference TRBV7-9 and TRBJ2-7, is DTGVSQNPRHKITKRGQNVTFRCDPISEHNRLYWYRQTLGQGPEFLTYFQNEAQLEKSRLLSDRFSAERPKGSFSTLEIQRTEQGDSAMYLCASSLDGGLAGAHSEQYFGPGTRLTVT.

J is TRBJ1-5 and V is TRBV19; D is unresolved. The germline V and J ends were trimmed by 3 bases and 4 bases, with 16 bases remaining between them. Germline loops: CDR1 LNHDA, CDR2 SQIVND (reference sequence). The CDR3 totals 16 residues. The CDR3 reads CASSIGSGLGNQPQHF. The CDR3 bases are TGTGCCAGTAGTATTGGAAGCGGTCTGGGGAATCAGCCCCAGCATTTT.

The chain recombines TRBV27 with TRBJ1-4; D is perhaps TRBD1 (6 bases). Per the germline V gene, CDR1 is MNHEY and CDR2 is SMNVEV (reference sequence). The CDR3 is 14 amino acids. Trimming left V 5 bases short and J 6 bases short, with 13 bases between. The DNA of the CDR3 is TGTGCCAGCAGTCAAAGGGGGGGGGATGAAAAACTGTTTTTT. Amino acid sequence: CASSQRGGDEKLFF.

V gene TRBV21-1 combines with J gene TRBJ1-1; TRBD1 is taken as the D call from the table, unchecked against the DNA. TRBV21-1 is a pseudogene segment. The CDR3 is 17 residues long. CDR3: CASSKDADREQNTEAFF. CDR3 nucleotides: TGTGCCAGCAGCAAAGACGCGGACAGGGAACAGAACACTGAAGCTTTCTTT.

CDR3 nucleotide sequence: TGCGCCAGCAGCCGGGTCGCCCTAGCGGGAGGTAGTAGGGGCTACGAGCAGTACTTC. As protein: CASSRVALAGGSRGYEQYF. This chain joins TRBV5-1 and TRBJ2-7; 11 bases line up with TRBD2. The CDR3 has 19 amino acids. The trim removed 4 bases at V and 3 bases at J, leaving 18 bases unmatched. Germline CDR1 SGHRS, CDR2 YFSETQ.

This clone appeared a few times. The chain employs TRBV6-5 and TRBJ1-2, with D possibly being TRBD1 (5 bases). CDR1 and CDR2 (germline): MNHEY, SVGAGI. V lost 10 bases, J lost 6 bases, and 15 bases lay in between. The CDR3 is made up of 12 amino acids. CDR3 nucleotide sequence: TGTGCCACCAGGCCGAAGGGGCATGGCTACACCTTC. Protein sequence: CATRPKGHGYTF.

The chain combines TRBV19 with TRBJ2-1; D perhaps matches TRBD1 (6 bases). CDR1 is LNHDA, CDR2 SQIVND, per germline (reference sequence). This CDR3 is built from 15 residues. Deletions cut 1 base from V and 4 bases from J, with 11 bases between. CDR3 sequence reads: CASSIGDGQYNEQFF. CDR3 nucleotides: TGTGCCAGTAGTATAGGTGACGGACAGTACAATGAGCAGTTCTTC. Full variable domain (rest looked up from reference TRBV19 and TRBJ2-1): DGGITQSPKYLFRKEGQNVTLSCEQNLNHDAMYWYRQDPGQGLRLIYYSQIVNDFQKGDIAEGYSVSREKKESFPLTVTSAQKNPTAFYLCASSIGDGQYNEQFFGPGTRLTVL.

The chain has TRBV7-2 and TRBJ2-7, with no clear D. The CDR3 is 13 residues long. Trimming took 2 bases from V and 5 from J, leaving 10 bases between them. The germline V gene has CDR1 SGHTA and CDR2 FQGNSA. The CDR3 DNA follows: TGTGCCAGCAGCTTATACAGCCCCCACGAGCAGTACTTC. Translation: CASSLYSPHEQYF.

On this clone: The junction and the germline gene differ at one end; a read error may be behind it. The V gene is TRBV7-9, the J gene TRBJ1-1; no definite D call. The germline V gene encodes CDR1 SEHNR and CDR2 FQNEAQ (reference sequence). The CDR3 totals 14 residues. The CDR3 coding sequence is TGTTCCAGCAGCTTAGCGAGGGAGGACCCTGAAGCTTTCTTT. It codes for CSSSLAREDPEAFF. The full variable domain, completed using reference TRBV7-9 and TRBJ1-1, is DTGVSQNPRHKITKRGQNVTFRCDPISEHNRLYWYRQTLGQGPEFLTYFQNEAQLEKSRLLSDRFSAERPKGSFSTLEIQRTEQGDSAMYLCSSSLAREDPEAFFGQGTRLTVV.

This clone was picked up a small number of times. The chain joins TRBV4-1 to TRBJ1-1; TRBD1 is a possible D gene (6 bases). Germline assignment: CDR1 MGHRA and CDR2 YSYEKL. This CDR3 spans 14 amino acids. V was clipped by 2 bases and J by 6 bases, with 13 bases between them. CDR3 sequence reads: CASSQMGGGAEAFF. The CDR3 nucleotides are TGCGCCAGCAGCCAAATGGGAGGGGGAGCTGAAGCTTTCTTT.